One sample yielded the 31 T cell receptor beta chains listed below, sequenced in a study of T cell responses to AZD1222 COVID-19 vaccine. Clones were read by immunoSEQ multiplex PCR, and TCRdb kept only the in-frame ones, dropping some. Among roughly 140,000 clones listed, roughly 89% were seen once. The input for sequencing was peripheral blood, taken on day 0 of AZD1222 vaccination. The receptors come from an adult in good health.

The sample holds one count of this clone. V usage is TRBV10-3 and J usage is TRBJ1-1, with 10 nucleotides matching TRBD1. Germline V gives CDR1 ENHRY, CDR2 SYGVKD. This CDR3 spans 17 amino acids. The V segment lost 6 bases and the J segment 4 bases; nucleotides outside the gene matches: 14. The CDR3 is CAISAGTGVFGITEAFF. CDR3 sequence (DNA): TGTGCCATCAGCGCGGGGACAGGGGTTTTTGGGATCACTGAAGCTTTCTTT.

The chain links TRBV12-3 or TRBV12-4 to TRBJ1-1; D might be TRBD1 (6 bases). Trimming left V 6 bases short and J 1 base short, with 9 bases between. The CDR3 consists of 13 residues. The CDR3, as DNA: TGTGCCAGCAGCAAGGACAGGAACACTGAAGCTTTCTTT. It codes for CASSKDRNTEAFF.

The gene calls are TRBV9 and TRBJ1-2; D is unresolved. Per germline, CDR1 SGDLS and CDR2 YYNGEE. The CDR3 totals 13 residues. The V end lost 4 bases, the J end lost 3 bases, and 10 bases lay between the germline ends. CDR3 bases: TGTGCCAGCAGCTCCCCCCGGGACTATGGCTACACCTTC. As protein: CASSSPRDYGYTF. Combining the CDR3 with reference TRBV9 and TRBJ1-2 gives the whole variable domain DSGVTQTPKHLITATGQRVTLRCSPRSGDLSVYWYQQSLDQGLQFLIQYYNGEERAKGNILERFSAQQFPDLHSELNLSSLELGDSALYFCASSSPRDYGYTFGSGTRLTVV.

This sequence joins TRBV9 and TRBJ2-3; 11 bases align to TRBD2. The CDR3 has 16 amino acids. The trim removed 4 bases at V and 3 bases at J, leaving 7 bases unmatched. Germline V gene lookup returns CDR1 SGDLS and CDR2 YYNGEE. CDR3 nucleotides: TGTGCCAGCAGCCCCAATAGCGGGAGGGGGACAGATACGCAGTATTTT. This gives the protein CASSPNSGRGTDTQYF.

The CDR3 here is CASSLAGPGNTIYF. The CDR3 DNA follows: TGTGCCAGCAGCCTGGCGGGTCCCGGAAACACCATATATTTT. The chain is built from TRBV6-5 and TRBJ1-3; D uncertain. V was shortened by 6 bases and J by 4 bases, with 13 bases between the two germline ends. Germline CDR1 MNHEY, CDR2 SVGAGI. The CDR3 sequence is 14 residues long.

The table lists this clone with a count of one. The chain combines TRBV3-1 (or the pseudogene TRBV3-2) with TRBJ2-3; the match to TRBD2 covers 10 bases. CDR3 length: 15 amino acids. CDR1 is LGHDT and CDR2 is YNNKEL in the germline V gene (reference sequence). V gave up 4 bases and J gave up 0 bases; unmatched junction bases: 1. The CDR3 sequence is CASSLTSGSTDTQYF. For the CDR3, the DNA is TGTGCCAGCAGCCTGACTAGCGGGAGCACAGATACGCAGTATTTT.

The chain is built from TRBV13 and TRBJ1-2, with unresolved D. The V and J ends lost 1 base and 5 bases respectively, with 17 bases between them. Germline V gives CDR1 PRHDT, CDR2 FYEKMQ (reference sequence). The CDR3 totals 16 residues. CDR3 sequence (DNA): TGTGCCAGCAGCTTAGACCCTCCGGTAGCCAGGTATGGCTACACCTTC. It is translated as CASSLDPPVARYGYTF.

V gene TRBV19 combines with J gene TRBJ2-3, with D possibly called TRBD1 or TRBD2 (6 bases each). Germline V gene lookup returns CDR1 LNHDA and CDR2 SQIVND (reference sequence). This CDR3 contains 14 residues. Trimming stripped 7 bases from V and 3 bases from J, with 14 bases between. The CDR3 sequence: CASTSGGGTDTQYF. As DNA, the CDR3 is TGTGCCAGTACCTCTGGAGGGGGTACAGATACGCAGTATTTT.

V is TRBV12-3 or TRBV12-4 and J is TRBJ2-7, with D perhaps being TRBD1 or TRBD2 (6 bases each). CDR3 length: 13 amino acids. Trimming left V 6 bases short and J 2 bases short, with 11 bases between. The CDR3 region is CASSLRGPYEQYF. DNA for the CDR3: TGTGCCAGCAGCCTCCGGGGGCCCTACGAGCAGTACTTC.

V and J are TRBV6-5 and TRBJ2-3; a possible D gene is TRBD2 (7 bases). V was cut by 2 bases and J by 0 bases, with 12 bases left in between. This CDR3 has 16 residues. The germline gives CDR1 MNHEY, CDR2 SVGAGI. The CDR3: CASSYRGGSSTDTQYF. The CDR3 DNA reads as TGTGCCAGCAGTTACAGGGGGGGCTCTAGCACAGATACGCAGTATTTT.

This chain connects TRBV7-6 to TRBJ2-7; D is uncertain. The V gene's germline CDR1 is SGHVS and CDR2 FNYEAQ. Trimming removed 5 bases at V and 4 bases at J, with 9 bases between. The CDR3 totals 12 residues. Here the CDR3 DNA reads TGTGCCAGCAGCCCGGATGATTACGAGCAGTACTTC. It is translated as CASSPDDYEQYF.

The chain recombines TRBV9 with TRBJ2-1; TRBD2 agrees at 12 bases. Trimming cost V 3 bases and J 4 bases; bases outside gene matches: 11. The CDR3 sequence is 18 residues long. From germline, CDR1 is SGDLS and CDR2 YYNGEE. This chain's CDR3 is CASSAQLAGGPNYNEQFF. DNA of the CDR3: TGTGCCAGCAGCGCCCAGCTAGCGGGGGGGCCAAATTACAATGAGCAGTTCTTC.

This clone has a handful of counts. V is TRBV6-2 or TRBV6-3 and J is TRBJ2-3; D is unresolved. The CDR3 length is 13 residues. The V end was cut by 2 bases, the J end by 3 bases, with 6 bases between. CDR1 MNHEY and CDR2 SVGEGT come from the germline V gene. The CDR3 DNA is TGTGCCAGCAGTTACACAGAAACAGATACGCAGTATTTT. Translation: CASSYTETDTQYF.

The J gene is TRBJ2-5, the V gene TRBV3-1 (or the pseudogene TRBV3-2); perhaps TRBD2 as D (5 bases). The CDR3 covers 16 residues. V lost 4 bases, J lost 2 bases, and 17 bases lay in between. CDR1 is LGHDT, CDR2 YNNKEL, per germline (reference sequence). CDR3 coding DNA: TGTGCCAGCAGCCGATTAACCACAGCGGTGCAAGAGACCCAGTACTTC. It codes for CASSRLTTAVQETQYF.

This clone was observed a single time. This CDR3 is CASSYSVGQGPDTQYF. The CDR3 nucleotides are TGTGCCAGCAGTTACTCGGTCGGACAGGGGCCAGATACGCAGTATTTT. The V call is TRBV6-6, the J call TRBJ2-3; 9 bases align to TRBD1. Germline V CDR1 and CDR2: MNHNY, SVGAGI (reference sequence). V shed 0 bases, J shed 4 bases, and the junction held 5 bases outside the gene matches. The CDR3 has 16 amino acids.

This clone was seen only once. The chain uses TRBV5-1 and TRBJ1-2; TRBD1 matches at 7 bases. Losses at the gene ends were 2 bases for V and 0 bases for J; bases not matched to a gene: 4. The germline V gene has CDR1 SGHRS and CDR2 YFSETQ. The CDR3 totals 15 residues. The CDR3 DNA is TGCGCCAGCAGCTTAGGACAGGCTACTAACTATGGCTACACCTTC. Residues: CASSLGQATNYGYTF. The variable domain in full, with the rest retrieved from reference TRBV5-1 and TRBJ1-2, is KAGVTQTPRYLIKTRGQQVTLSCSPISGHRSVSWYQQTPGQGLQFLFEYFSETQRNKGNFPGRFSGRQFSNSRSEMNVSTLELGDSALYLCASSLGQATNYGYTFGSGTRLTVV.

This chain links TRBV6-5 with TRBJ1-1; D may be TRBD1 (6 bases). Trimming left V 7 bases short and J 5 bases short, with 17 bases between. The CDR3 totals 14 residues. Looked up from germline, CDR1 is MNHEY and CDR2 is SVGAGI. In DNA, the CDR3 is TGTGCCAGCACCATCCAACAGGGTGGAACTGAAGCTTTCTTT. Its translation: CASTIQQGGTEAFF.

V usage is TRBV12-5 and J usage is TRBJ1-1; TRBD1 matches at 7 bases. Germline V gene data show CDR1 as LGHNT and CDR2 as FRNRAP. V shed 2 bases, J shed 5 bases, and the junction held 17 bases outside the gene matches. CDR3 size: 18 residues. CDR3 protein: CASGLTAANDREMTEAFF. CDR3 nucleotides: TGTGCTAGTGGTTTGACAGCAGCAAACGACAGGGAGATGACTGAAGCTTTCTTT.

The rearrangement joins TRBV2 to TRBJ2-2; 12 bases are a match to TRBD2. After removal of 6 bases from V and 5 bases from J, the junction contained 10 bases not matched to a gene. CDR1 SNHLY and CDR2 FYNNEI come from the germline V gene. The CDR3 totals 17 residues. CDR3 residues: CASRPASGRAGTGELFF. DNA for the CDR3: TGTGCCAGCAGACCGGCTAGCGGGAGGGCCGGGACCGGGGAGCTGTTTTTT. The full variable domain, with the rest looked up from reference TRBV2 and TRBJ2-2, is EPEVTQTPSHQVTQMGQEVILRCVPISNHLYFYWYRQILGQKVEFLVSFYNNEISEKSEIFDDQFSVERPDGSNFTLKIRSTKLEDSAMYFCASRPASGRAGTGELFFGEGSRLTVL.

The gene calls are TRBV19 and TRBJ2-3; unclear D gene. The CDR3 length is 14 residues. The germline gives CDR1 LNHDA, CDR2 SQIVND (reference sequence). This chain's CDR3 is CASSGAFKSDTQYF. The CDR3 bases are TGTGCTTCTTCAGGTGCGTTTAAGTCAGATACGCAGTATTTT. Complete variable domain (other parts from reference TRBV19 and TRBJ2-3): DGGITQSPKYLFRKEGQNVTLSCEQNLNHDAMYWYRQDPGQGLRLIYYSQIVNDFQKGDIAEGYSVSREKKESFPLTVTSAQKNPTAFYLCASSGAFKSDTQYFGPGTRLTVL.

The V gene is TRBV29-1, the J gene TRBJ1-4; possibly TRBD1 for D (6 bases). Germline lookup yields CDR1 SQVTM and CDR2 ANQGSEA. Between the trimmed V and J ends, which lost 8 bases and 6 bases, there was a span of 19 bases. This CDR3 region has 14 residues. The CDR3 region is CSFVPGGHDEKLFF. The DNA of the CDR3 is TGCAGCTTTGTTCCGGGGGGACATGATGAAAAACTGTTTTTT.

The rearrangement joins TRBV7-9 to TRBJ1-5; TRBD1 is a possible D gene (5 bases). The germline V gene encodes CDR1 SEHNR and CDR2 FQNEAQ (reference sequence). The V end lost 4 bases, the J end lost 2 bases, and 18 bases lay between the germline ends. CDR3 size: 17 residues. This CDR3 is CASSYSGGGVGNQPQHF. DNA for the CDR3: TGTGCCAGCAGCTATAGTGGTGGGGGGGTCGGCAATCAGCCCCAGCATTTT.

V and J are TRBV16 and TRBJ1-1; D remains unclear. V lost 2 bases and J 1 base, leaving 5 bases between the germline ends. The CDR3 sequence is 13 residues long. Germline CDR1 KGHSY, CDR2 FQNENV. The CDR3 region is CASSQLTNTEAFF. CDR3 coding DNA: TGTGCCAGCAGCCAACTGACGAACACTGAAGCTTTCTTT.

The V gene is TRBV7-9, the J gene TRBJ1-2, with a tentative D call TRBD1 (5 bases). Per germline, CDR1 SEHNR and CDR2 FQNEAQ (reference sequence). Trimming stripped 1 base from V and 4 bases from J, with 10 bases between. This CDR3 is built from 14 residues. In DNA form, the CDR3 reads TGTGCCAGCAGCTTAGTTGGGGACCGCTATGGCTACACCTTC. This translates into CASSLVGDRYGYTF.

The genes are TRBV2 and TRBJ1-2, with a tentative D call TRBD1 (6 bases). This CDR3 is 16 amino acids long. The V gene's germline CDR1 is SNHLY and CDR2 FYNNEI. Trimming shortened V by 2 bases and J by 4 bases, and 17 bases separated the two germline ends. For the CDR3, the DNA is TGTGCCAGCAGTGAAACCCCAGGGGATACGAGCTATGGCTACACCTTC. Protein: CASSETPGDTSYGYTF.

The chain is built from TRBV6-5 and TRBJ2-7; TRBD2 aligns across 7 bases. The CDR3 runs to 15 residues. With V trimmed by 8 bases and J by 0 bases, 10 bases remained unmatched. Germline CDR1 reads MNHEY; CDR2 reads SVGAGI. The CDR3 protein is CASFGRGESSYEQYF. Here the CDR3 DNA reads TGTGCCAGCTTTGGACGGGGGGAGAGCTCCTACGAGCAGTACTTC.

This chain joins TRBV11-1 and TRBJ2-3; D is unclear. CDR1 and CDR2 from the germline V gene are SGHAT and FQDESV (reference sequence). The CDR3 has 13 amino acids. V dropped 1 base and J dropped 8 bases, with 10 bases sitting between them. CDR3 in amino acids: CASSLEEIATQYF. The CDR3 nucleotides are TGTGCCAGCAGCTTAGAGGAGATTGCTACGCAGTATTTT.

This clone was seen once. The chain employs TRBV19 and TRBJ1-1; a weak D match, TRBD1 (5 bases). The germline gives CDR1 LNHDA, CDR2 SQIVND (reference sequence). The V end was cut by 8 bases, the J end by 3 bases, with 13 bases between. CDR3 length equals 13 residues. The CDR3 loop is CASGAARDTEAFF. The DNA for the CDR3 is TGTGCCAGTGGGGCAGCACGGGACACTGAAGCTTTCTTT.

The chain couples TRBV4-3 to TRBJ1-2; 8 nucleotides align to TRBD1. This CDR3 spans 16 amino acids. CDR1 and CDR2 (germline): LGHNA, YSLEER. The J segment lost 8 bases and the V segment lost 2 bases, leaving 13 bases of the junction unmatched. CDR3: CASSQTKSGTGSGYTF. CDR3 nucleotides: TGCGCCAGCAGCCAAACAAAGTCCGGGACAGGAAGCGGCTACACCTTC.

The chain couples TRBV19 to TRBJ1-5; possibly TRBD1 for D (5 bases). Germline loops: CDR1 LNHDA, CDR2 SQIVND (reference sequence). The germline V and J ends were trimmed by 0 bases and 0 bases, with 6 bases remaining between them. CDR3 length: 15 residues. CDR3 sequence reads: CASSIEDNSNQPQHF. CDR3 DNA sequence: TGTGCCAGTAGTATAGAGGACAATAGCAATCAGCCCCAGCATTTT.

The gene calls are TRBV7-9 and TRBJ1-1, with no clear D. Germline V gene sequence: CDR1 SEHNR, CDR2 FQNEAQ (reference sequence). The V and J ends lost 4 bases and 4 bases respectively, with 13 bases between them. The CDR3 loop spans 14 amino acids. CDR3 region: CASSSRRGSTEAFF. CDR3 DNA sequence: TGTGCCAGCAGCTCCCGCAGAGGGTCCACTGAAGCTTTCTTT.